Shown below are 10 T cell receptor beta chains from a single sample sequenced in a study of cytomegalovirus exposure and HLA in healthy donors (dated by TCRdb to between 2016 and 2019). The library was produced with the immunoSEQ multiplex PCR assay. For the multiplex PCR, a mixture combining 60 forward primers for TCR Vbeta segments and 13 reverse primers for TCR Jbeta segments was used. Held by TCRdb, this immuneACCESS table contains in-frame sequences only and omits some clones. Under half of the omission traces to an unresolved V gene where checked; the cause of the rest is unknown. For this sample there are approximately 150,000 clones; 82% appear just once. Together, the top ten hold over 9.5% of the sample. Sequenced: PBMCs. These receptors were collected from a woman aged 60-75 years in good health and CMV-seropositive.

There are a few counts of this clone. The chain carries TRBV19 and TRBJ1-1; 7 nucleotides agree with TRBD1. Germline loops: CDR1 LNHDA, CDR2 SQIVND (reference sequence). This CDR3 contains 14 residues. V lost 7 bases, J lost 1 base, and 6 bases stayed unmatched. The CDR3 reads CASTAGTANTEAFF. The CDR3 DNA reads as TGTGCCAGTACAGCCGGGACAGCGAACACTGAAGCTTTCTTT. Using reference TRBV19 and TRBJ1-1 for the parts outside the CDR3, the full variable domain is DGGITQSPKYLFRKEGQNVTLSCEQNLNHDAMYWYRQDPGQGLRLIYYSQIVNDFQKGDIAEGYSVSREKKESFPLTVTSAQKNPTAFYLCASTAGTANTEAFFGQGTRLTVV.

The chain couples TRBV6-5 to TRBJ1-2; a possible D gene is TRBD1 (6 bases). The CDR3 is 11 amino acids. V shed 6 bases and J shed 7 bases, with 9 bases lying between them. Germline V gene lookup returns CDR1 MNHEY and CDR2 SVGAGI. The CDR3 bases are TGTGCCAGCAGCAGGGGCAGTGGCTACACCTTC. It translates to CASSRGSGYTF.

This clone was recorded once. The chain couples TRBV27 to TRBJ2-3, with 8 positions matching TRBD1. The CDR3 runs to 17 residues. Germline V gene lookup returns CDR1 MNHEY and CDR2 SMNVEV (reference sequence). Unmatched junction bases numbered 10, after V lost 5 bases and J lost 0 bases. This CDR3 reads CASSRLRTGCSTDTQYF. For the CDR3, the DNA is TGTGCCAGCAGTCGATTACGGACAGGGTGCAGCACAGATACGCAGTATTTT.

CDR3 sequence: CASLLGLKGQPQHF. Here the CDR3 DNA reads TGCGCCAGCTTGTTGGGACTCAAGGGTCAGCCCCAGCATTTT. The gene calls are TRBV5-1 and TRBJ1-5; weak D call: TRBD1 (5 bases). The CDR3 consists of 14 residues. In germline, CDR1 is SGHRS, CDR2 YFSETQ. V gave up 7 bases and J gave up 6 bases, with 17 bases separating them.

The V call is TRBV7-9, the J call TRBJ1-1; 10 bases map to TRBD1. Germline lookup yields CDR1 SEHNR and CDR2 FQNEAQ (reference sequence). With V trimmed by 5 bases and J by 11 bases, 8 bases remained unmatched. The CDR3 totals 13 residues. CDR3 amino acids: CASSAGQGDRAFF. The DNA of the CDR3 is TGTGCCAGCAGCGCCGGACAGGGGGATAGGGCTTTCTTT.

V usage is TRBV19 and J usage is TRBJ2-5, with 10 bases matching TRBD2. The CDR3 is 18 amino acids. Trimming removed 5 bases from V and 4 bases from J; junction bases left unmatched: 16. Per germline, CDR1 LNHDA and CDR2 SQIVND (reference sequence). CDR3 DNA: TGTGCCAGTAGTGAGGGCCTAGCGGGAGAGATAGGAGGAGAGACCCAGTACTTC. This sequence encodes CASSEGLAGEIGGETQYF.

V gene TRBV7-2 combines with J gene TRBJ2-3, with a weak D call TRBD2 (6 bases). The length of the CDR3 is 15 residues. CDR1 is SGHTA, CDR2 FQGNSA, per germline. Trimming cost V 1 base and J 0 bases, with 8 bases left between them. The DNA for the CDR3 is TGTGCCAGCAGCTTAGTTGGGGGGAGCACAGATACGCAGTATTTT. Its protein product is CASSLVGGSTDTQYF. Based on the CDR3 plus reference TRBV7-2 and TRBJ2-3, the full variable domain is GAGVSQSPSNKVTEKGKDVELRCDPISGHTALYWYRQSLGQGLEFLIYFQGNSAPDKSGLPSDRFSAERTGGSVSTLTIQRTQQEDSAVYLCASSLVGGSTDTQYFGPGTRLTVL.

This sequence joins TRBV19 and TRBJ1-5; D is uncertain. Per germline, CDR1 LNHDA and CDR2 SQIVND (reference sequence). Trimming took off 7 bases at V and 0 bases at J, with 13 bases between the two ends. The CDR3 length is 15 residues. Here the CDR3 reads CASTERRASNQPQHF. The CDR3 DNA is TGTGCCAGTACCGAAAGGAGGGCTAGCAATCAGCCCCAGCATTTT.

The chain couples TRBV5-4 to TRBJ2-7; D gene unclear. Germline V gene data show CDR1 as SGHNT and CDR2 as YYREEE (reference sequence). V shed 3 bases and J shed 1 base, with 8 bases lying between them. The CDR3 is 13 residues long. The CDR3 bases are TGTGCCAGCAGCTCGAGCACTTCCTACGAGCAGTACTTC. It specifies CASSSSTSYEQYF. Combining the CDR3 with reference TRBV5-4 and TRBJ2-7 gives the whole variable domain ETGVTQSPTHLIKTRGQQVTLRCSSQSGHNTVSWYQQALGQGPQFIFQYYREEENGRGNFPPRFSGLQFPNYSSELNVNALELDDSALYLCASSSSTSYEQYFGPGTRLTVT.

The V gene is TRBV19, the J gene TRBJ2-3, with TRBD2 matching 9 bases. Germline loops: CDR1 LNHDA, CDR2 SQIVND (reference sequence). The ends lost 5 bases at V and 1 base at J; junction bases unmatched: 16. CDR3 length: 19 residues. CDR3 coding DNA: TGTGCCAGTAGTCGAAAGACTAGCGGAACGGGGATAGGCACAGATACGCAGTATTTT. Translating it yields CASSRKTSGTGIGTDTQYF.